This is a list of T cell receptor beta chains from one sample in a study of blood T cell repertoires in COVID-19. The table came from immunoSEQ multiplex PCR; TCRdb's copy has only in-frame clones and leaves some out. The table has fewer than 130,000 clones, 88% seen once. The sample comprised peripheral blood. The receptors come from a woman between 50 and 59 years old with acute or convalescent COVID-19. Each CDR3 is given without its conserved first and last residue. Not all rows give a size; the values are once, few, many and, for expanded clones, a class.

v_gene	j_gene	abundance	CDR3aa
TRBV7-6	TRBJ1-4	few	ASSPSGTDNEKLF
TRBV2	TRBJ2-1	-	ASSPYGGAYNEQF
TRBV5-6	TRBJ2-7	-	ASSLRTGGHEEQY
TRBV3-1/TRBV3-2	TRBJ1-4	-	ASSQAGATNEKLF
TRBV7-9	TRBJ1-3	-	ASSPGLFDTIY
TRBV28	TRBJ1-1	-	ASSFDRAGTEAF
TRBV11-2	TRBJ2-1	once	ASSLGAWGTDNEQF
TRBV7-8	TRBJ2-7	once	ASNSRGGSEQY
TRBV18	TRBJ2-5	-	ASSPTGGLETQY
TRBV30	TRBJ1-2	-	AWSVAAGYGYT
TRBV6-2/TRBV6-3	TRBJ1-5	-	ASSYSSRGLGQPQH
TRBV7-9	TRBJ2-1	-	ASMPYSGVYNEQF
TRBV25-1	TRBJ2-5	few	ASSETGSKETQY
TRBV5-1	TRBJ2-5	-	ASSPGQGGETQY
TRBV10-3	TRBJ2-7	-	AISAGLAFSYEQY
TRBV15	TRBJ1-2	few	ATSRDRGLFGYT
TRBV11-2	TRBJ1-6	few	ASSLASGDNSPLH
TRBV19	TRBJ2-1	-	ASSIGRSGRRNEQF
TRBV2	TRBJ2-1	-	ASSRDNLAYNEQF
TRBV6-6	TRBJ2-1	-	ASSSGTSFYNEQF
TRBV2	TRBJ1-5	few	ASSEDTGGSQPQH
TRBV6-5	TRBJ1-6	once	ASSPGQGTSPLH
TRBV29-1	TRBJ2-1	-	SVGGAGEGEQF
TRBV5-4	TRBJ2-7	-	ASSFDKHASEQY
TRBV18	TRBJ1-1	-	ASSLTGWVTEAF
TRBV18	TRBJ2-1	-	ASSPRQGGSNEQF
TRBV10-1	TRBJ1-6	once	ASSESTGVGSPLH
TRBV6-2/TRBV6-3	TRBJ2-7	once	ASSYSQGGSPYEQY
TRBV2	TRBJ1-3	-	ASTSRDRGWDTIY
TRBV18	TRBJ1-2	-	ASSPFRDRVQYGYT
TRBV4-2	TRBJ1-1	-	ASSQVLQGANEAF
TRBV24-1	TRBJ1-2	-	ATSFTGSSGYT
TRBV11-2	TRBJ2-1	-	ASSPGLAGENEQF
TRBV15	TRBJ2-5	-	ATSRDPRTGRETQY
TRBV3-1/TRBV3-2	TRBJ2-1	-	ASSPPGGLGNEQF
TRBV13	TRBJ1-2	-	ASSPKTTVNYGYT
TRBV5-6	TRBJ1-1	-	ASSFRAEAF
TRBV19	TRBJ1-5	-	ASSAGRGQWVNQPQH
TRBV25-1	TRBJ2-1	-	ASRETGSNEQF
TRBV19	TRBJ1-1	-	ASSIRDKNTEAF
TRBV7-9	TRBJ1-5	-	ASSPWAGDQPQH
TRBV18	TRBJ1-1	-	ASSAGQNTEAF